This paragraph reports one TCR beta chain. The CDR3 has 13 residues. The V segment lost 3 bases and the J segment 5 bases; nucleotides outside the gene matches: 2. Per germline, CDR1 SGHDT and CDR2 YYEEEE. The protocol was immunoSEQ multiplex PCR, while the TCRdb copy is restricted to in-frame clones and leaves out a portion. The table includes tens of thousands of clones, over 85% detected once. This sample stems from a study of T cell changes during pregnancy in multiple sclerosis. The source of this sequence is a female donor with multiple sclerosis, enrolled in a pregnancy study. Sequencing was performed on peripheral blood, taken in the second trimester of pregnancy. The V call is TRBV5-6, the J call TRBJ2-1; the match to TRBD1 covers 7 bases. CDR3 sequence reads: CASSWDRDNEQFF. The CDR3 coding sequence is TGTGCCAGCAGCTGGGACAGAGACAATGAGCAGTTCTTC.